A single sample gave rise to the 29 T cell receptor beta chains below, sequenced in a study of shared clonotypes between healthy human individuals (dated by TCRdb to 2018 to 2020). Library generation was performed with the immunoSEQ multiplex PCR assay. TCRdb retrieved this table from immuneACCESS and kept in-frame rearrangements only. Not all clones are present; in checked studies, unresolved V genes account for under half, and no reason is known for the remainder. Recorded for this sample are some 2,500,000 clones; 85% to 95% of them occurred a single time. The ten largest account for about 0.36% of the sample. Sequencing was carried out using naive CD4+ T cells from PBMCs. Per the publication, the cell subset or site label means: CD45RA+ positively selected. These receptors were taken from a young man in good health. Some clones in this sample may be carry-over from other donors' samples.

In nucleotides, the CDR3 is TGTGCCAGCAGCGCGACAGGGGTTTTAGGGGACGAGCAGTACTTC. Its protein is CASSATGVLGDEQYF. The rearrangement uses TRBV9 and TRBJ2-7, with 8 positions matching TRBD1. Germline V gene lookup returns CDR1 SGDLS and CDR2 YYNGEE. V gave up 3 bases and J gave up 5 bases; unmatched junction bases: 10. The CDR3 spans 15 residues. The whole variable domain, remainder taken from reference TRBV9 and TRBJ2-7, is DSGVTQTPKHLITATGQRVTLRCSPRSGDLSVYWYQQSLDQGLQFLIQYYNGEERAKGNILERFSAQQFPDLHSELNLSSLELGDSALYFCASSATGVLGDEQYFGPGTRLTVT.

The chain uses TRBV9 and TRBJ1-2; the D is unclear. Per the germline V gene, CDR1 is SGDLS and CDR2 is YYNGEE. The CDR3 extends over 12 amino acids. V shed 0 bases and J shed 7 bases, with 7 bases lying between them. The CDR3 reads CASSVEWSGYTF. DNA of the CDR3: TGTGCCAGCAGCGTAGAGTGGAGTGGCTACACCTTC.

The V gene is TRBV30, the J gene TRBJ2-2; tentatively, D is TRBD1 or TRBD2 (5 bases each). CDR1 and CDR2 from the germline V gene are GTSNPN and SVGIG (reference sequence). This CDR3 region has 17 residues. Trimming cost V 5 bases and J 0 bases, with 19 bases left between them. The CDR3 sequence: CAWCSRFPGPNTGELFF. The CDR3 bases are TGTGCCTGGTGTTCTCGATTCCCGGGACCGAACACCGGGGAGCTGTTTTTT. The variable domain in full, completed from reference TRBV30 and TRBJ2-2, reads SQTIHQWPATLVQPVGSPLSLECTVEGTSNPNLYWYRQAAGRGLQLLFYSVGIGQISSEVPQNLSASRPQDRQFILSSKKLLLSDSGFYLCAWCSRFPGPNTGELFFGEGSRLTVL.

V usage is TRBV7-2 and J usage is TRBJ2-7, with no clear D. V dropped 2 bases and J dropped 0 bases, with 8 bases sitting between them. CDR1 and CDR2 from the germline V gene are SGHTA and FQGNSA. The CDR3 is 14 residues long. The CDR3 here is CASSLQRLSYEQYF. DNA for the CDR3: TGTGCCAGCAGCTTACAACGCCTCTCCTACGAGCAGTACTTC.

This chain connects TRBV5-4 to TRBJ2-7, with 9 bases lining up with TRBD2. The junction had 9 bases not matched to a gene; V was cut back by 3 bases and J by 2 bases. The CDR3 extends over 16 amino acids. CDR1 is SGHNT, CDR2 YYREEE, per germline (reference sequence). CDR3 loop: CASSSKREEGPYEQYF. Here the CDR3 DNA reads TGTGCCAGCAGCTCCAAGCGGGAGGAGGGGCCCTACGAGCAGTACTTC.

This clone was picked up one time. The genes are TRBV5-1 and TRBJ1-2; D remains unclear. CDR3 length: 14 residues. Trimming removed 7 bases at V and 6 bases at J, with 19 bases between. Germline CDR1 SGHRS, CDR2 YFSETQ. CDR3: CASVPRPGIDGYTF. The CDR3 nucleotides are TGCGCCAGCGTACCCAGGCCAGGCATCGATGGCTACACCTTC.

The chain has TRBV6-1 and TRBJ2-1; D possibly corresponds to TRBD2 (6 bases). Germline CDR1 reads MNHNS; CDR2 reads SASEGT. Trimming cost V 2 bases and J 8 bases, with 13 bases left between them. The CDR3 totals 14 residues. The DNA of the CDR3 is TGTGCCAGCAGTGAAACCATCGCGGGATATGAGCAGTTCTTC. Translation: CASSETIAGYEQFF.

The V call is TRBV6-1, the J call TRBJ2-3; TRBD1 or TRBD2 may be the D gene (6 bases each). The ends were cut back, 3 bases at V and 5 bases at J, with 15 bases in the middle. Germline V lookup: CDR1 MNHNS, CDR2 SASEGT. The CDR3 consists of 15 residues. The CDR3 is CASSDRGPSGDTQYF. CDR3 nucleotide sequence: TGTGCCAGCAGTGATCGGGGGCCTTCGGGAGATACGCAGTATTTT.

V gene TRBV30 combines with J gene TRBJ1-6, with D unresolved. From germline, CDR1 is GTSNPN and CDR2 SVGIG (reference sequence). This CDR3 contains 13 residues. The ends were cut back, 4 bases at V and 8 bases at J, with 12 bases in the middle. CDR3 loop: CAWTNLFDSPLHF. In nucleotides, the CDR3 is TGTGCCTGGACAAATTTATTCGATTCACCCCTCCACTTT.

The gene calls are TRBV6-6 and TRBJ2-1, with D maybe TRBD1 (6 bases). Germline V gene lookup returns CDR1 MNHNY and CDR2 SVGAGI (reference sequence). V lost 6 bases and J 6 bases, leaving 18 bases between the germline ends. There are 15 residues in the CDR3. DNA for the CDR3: TGTGCCAGCAGCCCCGGGACAACTAGGATCAATGAGCAGTTCTTC. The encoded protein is CASSPGTTRINEQFF.

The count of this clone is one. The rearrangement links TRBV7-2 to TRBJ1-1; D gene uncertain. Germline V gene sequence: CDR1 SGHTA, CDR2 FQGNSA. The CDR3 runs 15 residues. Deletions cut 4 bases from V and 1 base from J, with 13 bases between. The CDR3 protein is CASSSRAGANTEAFF. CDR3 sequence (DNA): TGTGCCAGCAGCTCGCGGGCGGGAGCGAACACTGAAGCTTTCTTT.

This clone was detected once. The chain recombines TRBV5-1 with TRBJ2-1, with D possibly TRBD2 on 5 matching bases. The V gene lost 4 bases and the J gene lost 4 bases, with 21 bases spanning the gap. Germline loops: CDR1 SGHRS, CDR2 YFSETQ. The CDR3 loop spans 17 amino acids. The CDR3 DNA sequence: TGCGCCAGCAGCCATCAGACAAGTGGGAGCGGTTACAATGAGCAGTTCTTC. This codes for CASSHQTSGSGYNEQFF. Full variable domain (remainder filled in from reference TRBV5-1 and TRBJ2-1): KAGVTQTPRYLIKTRGQQVTLSCSPISGHRSVSWYQQTPGQGLQFLFEYFSETQRNKGNFPGRFSGRQFSNSRSEMNVSTLELGDSALYLCASSHQTSGSGYNEQFFGPGTRLTVL.

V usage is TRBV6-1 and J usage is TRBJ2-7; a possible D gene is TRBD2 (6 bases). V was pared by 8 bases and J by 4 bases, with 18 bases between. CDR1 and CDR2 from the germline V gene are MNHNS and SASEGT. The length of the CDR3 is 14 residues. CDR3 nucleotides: TGTGCCAGCGACCTTCTGGAGGGCAGATACGAGCAGTACTTC. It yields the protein CASDLLEGRYEQYF.

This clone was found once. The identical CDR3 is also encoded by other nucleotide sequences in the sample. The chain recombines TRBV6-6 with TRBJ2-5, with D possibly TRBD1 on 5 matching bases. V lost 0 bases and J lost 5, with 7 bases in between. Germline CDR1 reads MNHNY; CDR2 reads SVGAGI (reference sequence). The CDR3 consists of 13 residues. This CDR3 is CASSYSKGETQYF. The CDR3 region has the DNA TGTGCCAGCAGTTACTCAAAGGGGGAGACCCAGTACTTC.

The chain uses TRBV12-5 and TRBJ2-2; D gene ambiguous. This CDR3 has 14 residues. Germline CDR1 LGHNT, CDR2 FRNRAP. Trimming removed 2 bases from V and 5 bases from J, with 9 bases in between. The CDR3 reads CASGLIGVTGELFF. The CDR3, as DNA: TGTGCTAGTGGTTTGATTGGGGTGACCGGGGAGCTGTTTTTT.

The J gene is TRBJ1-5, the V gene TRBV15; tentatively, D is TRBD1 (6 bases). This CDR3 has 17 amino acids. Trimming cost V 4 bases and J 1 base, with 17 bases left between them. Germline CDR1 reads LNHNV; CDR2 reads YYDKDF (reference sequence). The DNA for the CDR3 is TGTGCCACCAGCACAAATACACAGGGCTGGAGCAATCAGCCCCAGCATTTT. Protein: CATSTNTQGWSNQPQHF.

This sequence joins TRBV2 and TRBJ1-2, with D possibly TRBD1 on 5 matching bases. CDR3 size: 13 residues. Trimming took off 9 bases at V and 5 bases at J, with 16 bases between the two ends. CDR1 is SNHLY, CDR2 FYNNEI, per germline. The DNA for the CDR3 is TGTGCCAGTCGGGGCGAAGTCGGTTATGGCTACACCTTC. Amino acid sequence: CASRGEVGYGYTF.

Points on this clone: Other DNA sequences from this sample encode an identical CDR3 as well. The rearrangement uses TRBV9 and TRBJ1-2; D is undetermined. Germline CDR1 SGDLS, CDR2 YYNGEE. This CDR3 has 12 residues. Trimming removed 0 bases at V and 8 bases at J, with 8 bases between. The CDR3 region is CASSVGGGGYTF. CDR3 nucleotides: TGTGCCAGCAGCGTAGGAGGAGGGGGCTACACCTTC.

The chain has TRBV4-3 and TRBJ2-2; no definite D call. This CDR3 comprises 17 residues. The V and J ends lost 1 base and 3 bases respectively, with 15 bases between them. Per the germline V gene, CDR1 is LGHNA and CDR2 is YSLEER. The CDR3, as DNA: TGCGCCAGCAGCCAAGGAAGCCAGCCCTTCCACACCGGGGAGCTGTTTTTT. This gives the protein CASSQGSQPFHTGELFF.

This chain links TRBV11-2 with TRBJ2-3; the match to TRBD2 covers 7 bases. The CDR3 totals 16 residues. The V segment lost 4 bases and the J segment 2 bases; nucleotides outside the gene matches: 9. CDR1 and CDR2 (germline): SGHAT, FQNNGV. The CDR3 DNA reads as TGTGCCAGCAGCTCGAAAGGGACTATTATCACAGATACGCAGTATTTT. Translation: CASSSKGTIITDTQYF.

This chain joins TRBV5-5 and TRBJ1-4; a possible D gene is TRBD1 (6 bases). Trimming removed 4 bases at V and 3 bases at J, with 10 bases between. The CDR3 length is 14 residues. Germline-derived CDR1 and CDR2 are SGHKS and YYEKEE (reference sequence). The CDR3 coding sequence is TGTGCCAGCAGCCTGGGGGCGGCTAATGAAAAACTGTTTTTT. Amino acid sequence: CASSLGAANEKLFF.

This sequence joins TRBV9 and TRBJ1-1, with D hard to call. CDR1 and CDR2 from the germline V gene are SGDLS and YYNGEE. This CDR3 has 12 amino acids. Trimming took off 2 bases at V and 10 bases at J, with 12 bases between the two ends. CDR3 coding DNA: TGTGCCAGCAGCGTTGGGGTGGGAACAGCTTTCTTT. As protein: CASSVGVGTAFF.

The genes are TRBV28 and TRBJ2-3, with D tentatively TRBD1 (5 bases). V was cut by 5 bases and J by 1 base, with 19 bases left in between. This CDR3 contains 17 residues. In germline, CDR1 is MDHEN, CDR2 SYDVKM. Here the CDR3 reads CASSPTSPGSGTDTQYF. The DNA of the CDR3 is TGTGCCAGCAGTCCCACTTCCCCAGGGTCCGGCACAGATACGCAGTATTTT.

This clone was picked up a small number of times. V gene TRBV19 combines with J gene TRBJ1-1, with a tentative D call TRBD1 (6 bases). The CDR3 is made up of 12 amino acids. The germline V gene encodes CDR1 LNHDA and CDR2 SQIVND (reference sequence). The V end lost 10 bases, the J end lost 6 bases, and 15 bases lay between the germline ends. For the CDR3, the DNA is TGTGCCACTCGGAGGGGGATCTCTGAAGCTTTCTTT. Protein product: CATRRGISEAFF.

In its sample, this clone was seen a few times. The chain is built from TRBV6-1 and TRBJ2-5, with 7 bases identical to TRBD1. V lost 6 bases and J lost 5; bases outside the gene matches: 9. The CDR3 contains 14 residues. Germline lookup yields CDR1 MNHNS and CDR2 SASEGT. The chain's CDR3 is CASRTQGVEETQYF. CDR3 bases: TGTGCCAGCAGGACGCAGGGGGTGGAGGAGACCCAGTACTTC.

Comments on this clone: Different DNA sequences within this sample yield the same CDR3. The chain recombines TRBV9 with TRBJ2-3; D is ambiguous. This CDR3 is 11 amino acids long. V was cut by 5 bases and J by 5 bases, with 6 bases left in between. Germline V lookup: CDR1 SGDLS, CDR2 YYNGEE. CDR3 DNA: TGTGCCAGCAGTCTCGGAGATACGCAGTATTTT. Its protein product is CASSLGDTQYF.

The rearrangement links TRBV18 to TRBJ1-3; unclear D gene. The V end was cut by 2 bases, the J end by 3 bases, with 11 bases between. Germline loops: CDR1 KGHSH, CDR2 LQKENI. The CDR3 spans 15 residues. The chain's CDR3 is CASSPISLGGNTIYF. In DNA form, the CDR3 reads TGTGCCAGCTCACCAATATCGCTGGGTGGAAACACCATATATTTT.

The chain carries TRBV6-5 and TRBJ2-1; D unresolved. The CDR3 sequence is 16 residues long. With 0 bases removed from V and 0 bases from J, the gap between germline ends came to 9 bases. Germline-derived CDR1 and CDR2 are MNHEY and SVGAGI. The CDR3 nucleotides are TGTGCCAGCAGTTACTCGATAGAACCCTCCTACAATGAGCAGTTCTTC. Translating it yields CASSYSIEPSYNEQFF.

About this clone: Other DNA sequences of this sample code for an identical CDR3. The CDR3 here is CSVEAGAKNIQYF. CDR3 DNA sequence: TGCAGCGTTGAAGCGGGGGCCAAAAACATTCAGTACTTC. This sequence joins TRBV29-1 and TRBJ2-4, with D perhaps matching TRBD2 (5 bases). The CDR3 has 13 residues. CDR1 and CDR2 (germline): SQVTM, ANQGSEA. V lost 1 base and J lost 1, with 5 bases in between.